The 8 T cell receptor beta chains below were found in one sample sequenced in a study of CD8 T cells in Susac syndrome. RNA amounts of roughly 0.5 to 1 ug underwent reverse transcription with random hexamers. TCRdb itself ran the immunoSEQ multiplex PCR reads through MiXCR, one entry per CDR3 protein. The sample has tens of thousands of distinct CDR3 sequences; 95% are singletons. Sequencing input: CD8+ T cells from PBMCs. All receptors come from a human donor with Susac syndrome.

This chain joins TRBV4-2 and TRBJ2-7, with 7 bases aligning to TRBD1. The CDR3 contains 14 residues. CDR1 is LGHNA, CDR2 YNFKEQ, per germline. The trim removed 4 bases at V and 0 bases at J, leaving 3 bases unmatched. The CDR3: CASSPGQLSYEQYF. The CDR3, as DNA: TGTGCCAGCAGCCCGGGACAGCTCTCCTACGAGCAGTACTTC.

This chain joins TRBV11-2 and TRBJ1-2; D uncertain. The CDR3 sequence is 14 residues long. Germline V gives CDR1 SGHAT, CDR2 FQNNGV. The V end lost 1 base, the J end lost 5 bases, and 11 bases lay between the germline ends. CDR3 protein: CASSLVPGMYGYTF. The CDR3, as DNA: TGTGCCAGCAGCTTAGTACCGGGGATGTATGGCTACACCTTC.

The rearrangement links TRBV19 to TRBJ2-3; D ambiguous. Germline CDR1 and CDR2: LNHDA and SQIVND (reference sequence). The CDR3 runs 14 residues. The ends were cut back, 5 bases at V and 4 bases at J, with 13 bases in the middle. CDR3: CASSSYFGPDTQYF. For the CDR3, the DNA is TGTGCCAGTAGTTCCTACTTCGGCCCAGATACGCAGTATTTT.

This chain connects TRBV27 to TRBJ2-2; D not resolved. Germline CDR1 reads MNHEY; CDR2 reads SMNVEV (reference sequence). V was pared by 9 bases and J by 6 bases, with 11 bases between. This CDR3 has 12 amino acids. For the CDR3, the DNA is TGTGCCAGTTCCCGACGGGCCGGGGAGCTGTTTTTT. It codes for CASSRRAGELFF.

The rearrangement uses TRBV30 and TRBJ1-1; 7 nucleotides agree with TRBD1. Germline values: CDR1 GTSNPN, CDR2 SVGIG (reference sequence). This CDR3 contains 13 residues. Unmatched junction bases numbered 5, after V lost 6 bases and J lost 1 base. CDR3 amino acids: CACLGQRNTEAFF. DNA of the CDR3: TGTGCCTGCCTGGGACAGAGGAACACTGAAGCTTTCTTT.

The chain uses TRBV3-1 and TRBJ2-3; TRBD2 agrees at 7 bases. The CDR3 is 14 amino acids. The J segment lost 4 bases and the V segment lost 1 base, leaving 2 bases of the junction unmatched. Germline values: CDR1 LGHDT, CDR2 YNNKEL (reference sequence). The CDR3 nucleotides read TGTGCCAGCAGCCAAGCGGGAGGTTCAGATACGCAGTATTTT. Encoded protein: CASSQAGGSDTQYF.

The chain recombines TRBV9 with TRBJ2-3; TRBD2 matches 14 bases. The V segment lost 4 bases and the J segment 6 bases; nucleotides outside the gene matches: 4. The CDR3 loop spans 15 amino acids. The germline V gene encodes CDR1 SGDLS and CDR2 YYNGEE. The CDR3 DNA reads TGTGCCAGCAGCCCCCGACTAGCGGGAGGGGATACGCAGTATTTT. The encoded protein is CASSPRLAGGDTQYF.

The chain carries TRBV3-1 and TRBJ2-1; 7 bases are a match to TRBD1. Germline CDR1 LGHDT, CDR2 YNNKEL (reference sequence). The ends lost 1 base at V and 6 bases at J; junction bases unmatched: 3. The length of the CDR3 is 14 residues. Here the CDR3 DNA reads TGTGCCAGCAGCCAAGCAAGACAGGGCAATGAGCAGTTCTTC. Protein product: CASSQARQGNEQFF.